This T cell receptor (beta chain) emerged from a study of T cells after yellow fever vaccination. Study observations and caveats: The secondary response peaked faster, at day 5 versus 15, but was weaker. Among primary-vaccination clones, most reappeared after the booster, at 95% to 96% for CD4 and about 90% for CD8.

In TCRdb, the 5' RACE reads were re-called with MiXCR into one record per CDR3 protein. The top ten clones hold about 15% of a sample with hundreds of thousands of distinct CDR3 sequences, over 9% of them seen once. Of note for this clonotype: The antigen is not known.

CDR3 length equals 16 residues. In germline, CDR1 is SGHTA, CDR2 FQGTGA. V was trimmed by 1 base and J by 4 bases, leaving 15 bases between them. The source material was PBMCs, sampled on the day of the yellow fever booster vaccination. This sequence was found in a man aged 25-45 years who received the YFV17D yellow fever vaccine. The rearrangement uses TRBV7-3 and TRBJ2-3; D may be TRBD2 (6 bases). The CDR3 DNA reads as TGTGCCAGCAGCTTAAGCGCCAGCGGGCGGGCAGATACGCAGTATTTT. Translating it yields CASSLSASGRADTQYF. Using reference TRBV7-3 and TRBJ2-3 for the parts outside the CDR3, the full variable domain is GAGVSQTPSNKVTEKGKYVELRCDPISGHTALYWYRQSLGQGPEFLIYFQGTGAADDSGLPNDRFFAVRPEGSVSTLKIQRTERGDSAVYLCASSLSASGRADTQYFGPGTRLTVL.